A single sample is the source of the 12 T cell receptor beta chains below, sequenced in a study of T cell changes during pregnancy in multiple sclerosis. TCRdb keeps only in-frame clones here, not all; method: immunoSEQ multiplex PCR. Altogether approximately 80,000 clones are present, over 85% being singletons, with the ten largest covering approximately 0.71%. Sample: peripheral blood, taken in the second trimester of pregnancy. These receptors were collected from a female donor in good health, enrolled as a control in a pregnancy study.

The J gene is TRBJ1-2, the V gene TRBV19; 8 bases fit TRBD1. With V trimmed by 8 bases and J by 1 base, 3 bases remained unmatched. The CDR3 runs to 13 residues. CDR1 is LNHDA and CDR2 is SQIVND in the germline V gene (reference sequence). The CDR3 DNA reads as TGTGCCAGTTCGGGACAGGATAACTATGGCTACACCTTC. This encodes CASSGQDNYGYTF.

This chain joins TRBV5-5 and TRBJ2-7; D uncertain. Germline V gives CDR1 SGHKS, CDR2 YYEKEE (reference sequence). CDR3 length: 12 amino acids. V shed 3 bases and J shed 3 bases, with 7 bases lying between them. The CDR3 region has the DNA TGTGCCAGCAGCTGGCAGTTCTACGAGCAGTACTTC. Its translation: CASSWQFYEQYF.

The CDR3 DNA reads TGTGCCAGCACCTTAACAGGTGGTACAGATACGCAGTATTTT. Its protein product is CASTLTGGTDTQYF. The rearrangement links TRBV28 to TRBJ2-3; maybe TRBD1 (5 bases). This CDR3 spans 14 amino acids. V was cut by 7 bases and J by 3 bases, with 14 bases left in between. Germline V lookup: CDR1 MDHEN, CDR2 SYDVKM.

The V gene is TRBV5-4, the J gene TRBJ1-2; 10 nucleotides agree with TRBD1. Germline V lookup: CDR1 SGHNT, CDR2 YYREEE (reference sequence). The CDR3 extends over 13 amino acids. V trimming: 4 bases; J trimming: 8 bases; junction bases outside the gene matches: 5. The CDR3 DNA follows: TGTGCCAGCAGCCAGGACAGGGGGTACGGCTACACCTTC. This sequence encodes CASSQDRGYGYTF.

The J gene is TRBJ2-7, the V gene TRBV4-1, with D maybe TRBD1 (6 bases). The V gene's germline CDR1 is MGHRA and CDR2 YSYEKL. This CDR3 contains 13 residues. The V gene lost 1 base and the J gene lost 6 bases, with 10 bases spanning the gap. The CDR3 DNA reads TGCGCCAGCAGCCAAGGGACCAGGGGCGAGCAGTACTTC. It translates to CASSQGTRGEQYF.

V and J are TRBV30 and TRBJ1-5, with 9 positions matching TRBD1. The CDR3 loop spans 15 amino acids. V lost 5 bases and J lost 4; bases outside the gene matches: 9. Germline values: CDR1 GTSNPN, CDR2 SVGIG (reference sequence). The DNA for the CDR3 is TGTGCCTGGGGGACCTACAGGGGGCCTAATCAGCCCCAGCATTTT. Translation gives CAWGTYRGPNQPQHF.

This chain uses TRBV11-1 with TRBJ2-7; TRBD1 agrees at 8 bases. The CDR3 consists of 16 residues. Trimming took 1 base from V and 3 from J; bases not matched to a gene: 8. CDR1 is SGHAT, CDR2 FQDESV, per germline (reference sequence). The CDR3 is CASSLEIGTGGYEQYF. CDR3 DNA sequence: TGTGCCAGCAGCTTAGAAATTGGGACAGGTGGCTACGAGCAGTACTTC.

The chain combines TRBV27 with TRBJ1-1; a possible D gene is TRBD1 (5 bases). The CDR3 totals 15 residues. V shed 6 bases and J shed 3 bases, with 17 bases lying between them. The germline V gene encodes CDR1 MNHEY and CDR2 SMNVEV (reference sequence). The CDR3 DNA reads TGTGCCAGCAGCCGGAACAACGGGGGTTACACTGAAGCTTTCTTT. This gives the protein CASSRNNGGYTEAFF.

In its sample, this clone was seen once. The J gene is TRBJ1-1, the V gene TRBV11-3; D is unclear. Trimming stripped 3 bases from V and 1 base from J, with 9 bases between. Germline V gene lookup returns CDR1 SGHNT and CDR2 YENEEA. The CDR3 consists of 14 residues. In DNA form, the CDR3 reads TGTGCCAGCAGCTTTAGCGCCGAGAACACTGAAGCTTTCTTT. Encoded protein: CASSFSAENTEAFF.

This clone was counted once. This chain links TRBV4-2 with TRBJ1-4; TRBD1 matches 9 bases. Trimming removed 0 bases from V and 7 bases from J; junction bases left unmatched: 6. The CDR3 is 16 residues long. The germline CDR1 and CDR2 sequences are LGHNA and YNFKEQ. The CDR3 region has the DNA TGTGCCAGCAGCCAAGAGCCGGGACAGGGATCTGAAAAACTGTTTTTT. Protein product: CASSQEPGQGSEKLFF.

This clone was seen just once. The V gene is TRBV5-6, the J gene TRBJ2-1, with D perhaps TRBD1 (6 bases). Trimming stripped 5 bases from V and 10 bases from J, with 25 bases between. Per germline, CDR1 SGHDT and CDR2 YYEEEE. This CDR3 is 16 amino acids long. The CDR3 here is CASSRNTGSGVLEQFF. The CDR3, as DNA: TGTGCCAGCAGTCGTAATACAGGGTCTGGTGTCCTCGAGCAGTTCTTC.

In this sample, this clone turned up once. CDR3 in DNA: TGTGCCACCAGCAGAGATCTAAGCGATGAGCAGTTCTTC. Translation gives CATSRDLSDEQFF. The rearrangement links TRBV15 to TRBJ2-1, with D unresolved. The germline gives CDR1 LNHNV, CDR2 YYDKDF (reference sequence). CDR3 length: 13 amino acids. The V end was cut by 0 bases, the J end by 8 bases, with 8 bases between.